The 24 T cell receptor beta chains below all came from one sample that was sequenced in a study of blood T cell repertoires in COVID-19. TCRdb's copy holds only in-frame clones and misses some; the assay was immunoSEQ multiplex PCR. The table has 250,000 to 350,000 clones, about 85% seen once. Sample: peripheral blood. The receptors stem from a human donor with COVID-19, enrolled during active disease. The donor label of this sample is uncertain.

The J gene is TRBJ2-1, the V gene TRBV14; 10 bases agree with TRBD2. V lost 3 bases to trimming and J lost 0 bases; unmatched junction nucleotides: 2. This CDR3 is built from 16 residues. Looked up from germline, CDR1 is SGHDN and CDR2 is FVKESK. The CDR3 loop is CASSHSSGSSYNEQFF. As DNA, the CDR3 is TGTGCCAGCAGCCACTCTAGCGGGAGCTCCTACAATGAGCAGTTCTTC.

The chain uses TRBV30 and TRBJ2-3; a possible D gene is TRBD2 (7 bases). Looked up from germline, CDR1 is GTSNPN and CDR2 is SVGIG (reference sequence). The CDR3 is made up of 16 amino acids. Trimming took off 7 bases at V and 3 bases at J, with 23 bases between the two ends. The CDR3 loop is CASSAEGRGSTDTQYF. The CDR3 DNA follows: TGTGCCTCTTCGGCCGAGGGGAGGGGGAGTACAGATACGCAGTATTTT.

The J gene is TRBJ1-6, the V gene TRBV19; TRBD1 matches at 7 bases. The CDR3 length is 16 residues. V was clipped by 4 bases and J by 6 bases; unmatched bases: 9. Per germline, CDR1 LNHDA and CDR2 SQIVND (reference sequence). The CDR3: CASSTRQGTANSPLHF. CDR3 coding DNA: TGTGCCAGTAGTACCAGGCAGGGGACAGCTAATTCACCCCTCCACTTT.

The chain joins TRBV9 to TRBJ1-3, with D perhaps TRBD1 (6 bases). Germline CDR1 reads SGDLS; CDR2 reads YYNGEE. This CDR3 is 17 amino acids long. V lost 0 bases and J 2 bases, leaving 15 bases between the germline ends. CDR3 coding DNA: TGTGCCAGCAGCGTAGCATTGAGGGGGTCTGCTGGAAACACCATATATTTT. Translated: CASSVALRGSAGNTIYF.

The chain combines TRBV7-6 with TRBJ1-4; possibly TRBD1 for D (5 bases). Germline V gives CDR1 SGHVS, CDR2 FNYEAQ. V lost 1 base to trimming and J lost 8 bases, with 20 bases between them. The CDR3 runs 17 residues. CDR3 region: CASSLGAGQDLGEKLFF. The DNA of the CDR3 is TGTGCCAGCAGCTTAGGGGCAGGGCAGGATCTTGGAGAAAAACTGTTTTTT.

This chain links TRBV7-8 with TRBJ1-4; D is ambiguous. The CDR3 sequence is 15 residues long. Germline lookup yields CDR1 SGHVS and CDR2 FQNEAQ. V was pared by 2 bases and J by 8 bases, with 15 bases between. DNA for the CDR3: TGTGCCAGCAGCTTAAATCAAGGAGAAGGCGAAAAACTGTTTTTT. It encodes CASSLNQGEGEKLFF.

This clone was counted once. The chain employs TRBV12-3 or TRBV12-4 and TRBJ1-2; 8 nucleotides line up with TRBD1. V lost 5 bases to trimming and J lost 7 bases; unmatched junction nucleotides: 6. There are 13 residues in the CDR3. CDR3 sequence: CASSPQGAGGYTF. CDR3 bases: TGTGCCAGCAGTCCTCAGGGGGCAGGTGGCTACACCTTC.

The chain couples TRBV18 to TRBJ1-1; 9 bases line up with TRBD1. Per the germline V gene, CDR1 is KGHSH and CDR2 is LQKENI. V trimming: 5 bases; J trimming: 4 bases; junction bases outside the gene matches: 2. The CDR3 length is 13 residues. CDR3 bases: TGTGCCAGCTCAAGGGACAGGGTCACTGAAGCTTTCTTT. Residues: CASSRDRVTEAFF.

The chain is built from TRBV28 and TRBJ2-5; D might be TRBD2 (5 bases). Germline V gives CDR1 MDHEN, CDR2 SYDVKM. CDR3 length: 15 residues. The germline V and J ends were trimmed by 1 base and 4 bases, with 13 bases remaining between them. The CDR3 DNA reads TGTGCCAGCAGTTTATCCTCACAAGGAGGAGAGACCCAGTACTTC. Translating gives CASSLSSQGGETQYF.

CDR3 residues: CAIIKILTSGDNEQFF. CDR3 DNA: TGTGCCATCATTAAAATCCTGACTAGCGGCGACAATGAGCAGTTCTTC. The chain employs TRBV10-3 and TRBJ2-1; 9 bases are shared with TRBD2. CDR3 length: 16 residues. The germline CDR1 and CDR2 sequences are ENHRY and SYGVKD. J lost 5 bases, V lost 7 bases, and 12 bases had no gene match.

V is TRBV10-3 and J is TRBJ2-3, with 9 bases matching TRBD1. The V gene's germline CDR1 is ENHRY and CDR2 SYGVKD. The length of the CDR3 is 15 residues. Trimming cost V 7 bases and J 2 bases; bases outside gene matches: 7. DNA of the CDR3: TGTGCCATCAAGGCCGGGACAGGGTTCACAGATACGCAGTATTTT. Amino acid sequence: CAIKAGTGFTDTQYF.

V gene TRBV7-6 combines with J gene TRBJ2-7, with 8 bases aligning to TRBD2. CDR1 is SGHVS and CDR2 is FNYEAQ in the germline V gene. CDR3 size: 16 residues. V lost 1 base to trimming and J lost 1 base; unmatched junction nucleotides: 6. Written as DNA, the CDR3 is TGTGCCAGCAGCTTAGATTCCCAGCGGGAGTCCTACGAGCAGTACTTC. It yields the protein CASSLDSQRESYEQYF.

The chain carries TRBV2 and TRBJ2-7; 11 nucleotides agree with TRBD2. The CDR3 totals 14 residues. Trimming cost V 8 bases and J 2 bases; bases outside gene matches: 5. Germline values: CDR1 SNHLY, CDR2 FYNNEI. Here the CDR3 DNA reads TGTGCCAGCCAGGGACTAGCGGCAGCCTACGAGCAGTACTTC. This codes for CASQGLAAAYEQYF.

The chain has TRBV28 and TRBJ2-3, with 11 bases that match TRBD2. CDR1 and CDR2 from the germline V gene are MDHEN and SYDVKM. With 5 bases clipped from V and 0 bases from J, the junction kept 10 bases outside the gene matches. This CDR3 region has 18 residues. CDR3: CASSQNNRLAGSTDTQYF. The CDR3 nucleotides are TGTGCCAGCAGTCAAAACAACCGACTAGCGGGAAGCACAGATACGCAGTATTTT.

V is TRBV3-1 (or the pseudogene TRBV3-2) and J is TRBJ2-6; the D is unclear. The germline V and J ends were trimmed by 0 bases and 2 bases, with 5 bases remaining between them. The CDR3 spans 15 residues. Per germline, CDR1 LGHDT and CDR2 YNNKEL (reference sequence). CDR3 nucleotide sequence: TGTGCCAGCAGCCAAGATATAACTGGGGCCAACGTCCTGACTTTC. The encoded protein is CASSQDITGANVLTF.

The rearrangement links TRBV5-1 to TRBJ2-3; 11 bases line up with TRBD2. Germline-derived CDR1 and CDR2 are SGHRS and YFSETQ. This CDR3 contains 15 residues. V was pared by 5 bases and J by 4 bases, with 6 bases of the junction left unmatched. The CDR3: CASSFSGRAADTQYF. The CDR3 DNA reads TGCGCCAGCAGTTTTAGCGGGAGGGCCGCAGATACGCAGTATTTT.

The chain joins TRBV4-3 to TRBJ2-7, with a possible D match to TRBD1 (5 bases). Trimming cost V 2 bases and J 2 bases, with 7 bases left between them. Germline CDR1 LGHNA, CDR2 YSLEER. This CDR3 has 13 amino acids. CDR3 nucleotides: TGCGCCAGCAGCCAAACGACAGCCTACGAGCAGTACTTC. As protein: CASSQTTAYEQYF.

This clone was observed a few times. The chain is built from TRBV5-1 and TRBJ2-7, with D perhaps matching TRBD1 (5 bases). Trimming removed 3 bases from V and 4 bases from J, with 17 bases in between. The length of the CDR3 is 15 residues. Germline CDR1 is SGHRS and CDR2 is YFSETQ. CDR3 residues: CASSSRTKGVYEQYF. The CDR3 nucleotides read TGCGCCAGCAGCTCGCGGACCAAAGGGGTTTACGAGCAGTACTTC. The full variable domain, rest sourced from reference TRBV5-1 and TRBJ2-7, is KAGVTQTPRYLIKTRGQQVTLSCSPISGHRSVSWYQQTPGQGLQFLFEYFSETQRNKGNFPGRFSGRQFSNSRSEMNVSTLELGDSALYLCASSSRTKGVYEQYFGPGTRLTVT.

V and J are TRBV10-3 and TRBJ1-2; TRBD1 agrees at 8 bases. The V segment lost 4 bases and the J segment 7 bases; nucleotides outside the gene matches: 8. The germline CDR1 and CDR2 sequences are ENHRY and SYGVKD. This CDR3 comprises 14 residues. This CDR3 is CAISGDRGAGGYTF. CDR3 bases: TGTGCCATCAGTGGCGACAGGGGCGCTGGTGGCTACACCTTC.

V usage is TRBV5-1 and J usage is TRBJ1-1; unclear D gene. The V gene's germline CDR1 is SGHRS and CDR2 YFSETQ. Trimming shortened V by 0 bases and J by 4 bases, and 13 bases separated the two germline ends. The CDR3 consists of 15 residues. In DNA, the CDR3 is TGCGCCAGCAGCTTGGCGGCGGTTCGAACCACTGAAGCTTTCTTT. This sequence encodes CASSLAAVRTTEAFF.

This chain connects TRBV27 to TRBJ2-1, with a weak D call TRBD1 (6 bases). V was shortened by 1 base and J by 5 bases, with 12 bases between the two germline ends. Per the germline V gene, CDR1 is MNHEY and CDR2 is SMNVEV (reference sequence). This CDR3 has 15 residues. CDR3 amino acids: CASSLYQGTHNEQFF. CDR3 DNA: TGTGCCAGCAGTTTATACCAGGGGACCCACAATGAGCAGTTCTTC.

This clone came up once. The rearrangement uses TRBV5-1 and TRBJ2-1; 10 bases are shared with TRBD2. This CDR3 is 16 amino acids long. Trimming at V came to 3 bases and at J to 4 bases, leaving 7 bases not matched to a gene. Germline CDR1 and CDR2: SGHRS and YFSETQ. The CDR3 is CASSWTLAGVYNEQFF. The CDR3, as DNA: TGCGCCAGCAGCTGGACGCTAGCGGGGGTATACAATGAGCAGTTCTTC.

V gene TRBV7-2 combines with J gene TRBJ1-2; D not resolved. V lost 11 bases and J 2 bases, leaving 18 bases between the germline ends. Germline V gives CDR1 SGHTA, CDR2 FQGNSA. The CDR3 is made up of 14 amino acids. CDR3 nucleotides: TGTGCCGGCGGGATAGACCCCGCAAACTATGGCTACACCTTC. As protein: CAGGIDPANYGYTF.

The V call is TRBV29-1, the J call TRBJ2-1, with 15 bases that match TRBD2. The V and J ends lost 3 bases and 5 bases, in that order; junction bases with no gene match: 5. The CDR3 is made up of 16 amino acids. Looked up from germline, CDR1 is SQVTM and CDR2 is ANQGSEA. The CDR3 DNA follows: TGCAGCGTTGAGGGACTAGCGGGAGGCCCCGACAATGAGCAGTTCTTC. Amino acids: CSVEGLAGGPDNEQFF.